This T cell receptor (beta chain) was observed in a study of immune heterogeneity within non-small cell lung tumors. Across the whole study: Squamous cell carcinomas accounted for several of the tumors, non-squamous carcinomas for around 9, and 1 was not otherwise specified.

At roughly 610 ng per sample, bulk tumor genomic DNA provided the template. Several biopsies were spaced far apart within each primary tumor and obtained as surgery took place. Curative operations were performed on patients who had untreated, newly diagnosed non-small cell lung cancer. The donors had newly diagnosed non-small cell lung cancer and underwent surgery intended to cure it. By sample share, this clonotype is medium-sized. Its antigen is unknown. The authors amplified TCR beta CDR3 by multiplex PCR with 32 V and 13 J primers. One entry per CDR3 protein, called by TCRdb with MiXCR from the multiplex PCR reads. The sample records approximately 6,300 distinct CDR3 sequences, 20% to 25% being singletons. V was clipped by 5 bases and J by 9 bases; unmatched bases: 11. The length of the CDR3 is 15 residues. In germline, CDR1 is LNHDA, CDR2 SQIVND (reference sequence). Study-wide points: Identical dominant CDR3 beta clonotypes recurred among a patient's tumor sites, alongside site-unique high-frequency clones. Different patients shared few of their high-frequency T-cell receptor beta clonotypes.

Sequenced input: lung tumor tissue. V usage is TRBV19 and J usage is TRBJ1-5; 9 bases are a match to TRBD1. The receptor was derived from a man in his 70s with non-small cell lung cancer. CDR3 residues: CASSDNDRGIGPQHF. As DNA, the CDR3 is TGTGCCAGTAGTGACAACGACAGGGGGATAGGGCCCCAGCATTTT.